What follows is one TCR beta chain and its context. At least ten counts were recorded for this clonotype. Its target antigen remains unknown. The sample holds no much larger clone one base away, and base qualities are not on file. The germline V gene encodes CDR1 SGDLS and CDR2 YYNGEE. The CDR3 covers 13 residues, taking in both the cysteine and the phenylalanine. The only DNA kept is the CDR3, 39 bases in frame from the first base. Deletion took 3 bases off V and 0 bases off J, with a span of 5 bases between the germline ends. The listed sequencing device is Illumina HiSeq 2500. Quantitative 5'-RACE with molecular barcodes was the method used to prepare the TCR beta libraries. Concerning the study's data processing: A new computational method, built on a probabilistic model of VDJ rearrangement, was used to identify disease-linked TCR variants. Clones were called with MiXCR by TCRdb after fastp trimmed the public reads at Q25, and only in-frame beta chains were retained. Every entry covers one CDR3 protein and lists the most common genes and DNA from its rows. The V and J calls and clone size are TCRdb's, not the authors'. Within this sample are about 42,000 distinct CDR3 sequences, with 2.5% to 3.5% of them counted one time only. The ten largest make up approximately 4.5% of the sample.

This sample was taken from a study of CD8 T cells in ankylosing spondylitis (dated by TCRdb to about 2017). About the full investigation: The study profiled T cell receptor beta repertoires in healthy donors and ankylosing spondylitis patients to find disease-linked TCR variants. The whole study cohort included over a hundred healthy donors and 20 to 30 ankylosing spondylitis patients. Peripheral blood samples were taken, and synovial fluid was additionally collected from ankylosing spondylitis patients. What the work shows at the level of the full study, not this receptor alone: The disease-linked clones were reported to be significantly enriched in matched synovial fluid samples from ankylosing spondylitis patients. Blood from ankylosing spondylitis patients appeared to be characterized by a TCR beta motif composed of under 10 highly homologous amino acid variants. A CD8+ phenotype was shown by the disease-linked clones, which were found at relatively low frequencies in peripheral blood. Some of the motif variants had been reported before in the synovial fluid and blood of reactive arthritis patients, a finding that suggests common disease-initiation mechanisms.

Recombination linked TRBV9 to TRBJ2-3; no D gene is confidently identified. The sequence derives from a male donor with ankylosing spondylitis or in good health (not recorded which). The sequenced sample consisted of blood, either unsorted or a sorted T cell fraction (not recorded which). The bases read TGTGCCAGCAGCGACACTAGCACAGATACGCAGTATTTT. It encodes CASSDTSTDTQYF. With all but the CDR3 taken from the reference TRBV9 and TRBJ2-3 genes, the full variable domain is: DSGVTQTPKHLITATGQRVTLRCSPRSGDLSVYWYQQSLDQGLQFLIQYYNGEERAKGNILERFSAQQFPDLHSELNLSSLELGDSALYFCASSDTSTDTQYFGPGTRLTVL.